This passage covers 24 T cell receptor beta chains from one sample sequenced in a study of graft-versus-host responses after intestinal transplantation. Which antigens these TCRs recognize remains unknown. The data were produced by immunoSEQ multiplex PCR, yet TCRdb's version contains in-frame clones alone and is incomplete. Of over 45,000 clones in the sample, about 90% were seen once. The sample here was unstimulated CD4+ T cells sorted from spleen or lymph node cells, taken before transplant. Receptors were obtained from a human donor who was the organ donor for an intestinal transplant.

CDR3 protein: CARDSGLYNEQFF. In nucleotides, the CDR3 is TGTGCCAGAGATAGCGGGCTCTACAATGAGCAGTTCTTC. The chain couples TRBV30 to TRBJ2-1; TRBD2 matches at 7 bases. Germline CDR1 GTSNPN, CDR2 SVGIG (reference sequence). The junction had 7 bases not matched to a gene; V was cut back by 8 bases and J by 3 bases. CDR3 length: 13 residues.

CDR3 in amino acids: CASQMGQPKGELFF. CDR3 in DNA: TGTGCCAGCCAAATGGGACAACCTAAAGGGGAGCTGTTTTTT. The V call is TRBV2, the J call TRBJ2-2, with D possibly matching TRBD1 (6 bases). Germline V gene data show CDR1 as SNHLY and CDR2 as FYNNEI. Trimming took 8 bases from V and 8 from J, leaving 18 bases between them. The CDR3 is 14 residues long.

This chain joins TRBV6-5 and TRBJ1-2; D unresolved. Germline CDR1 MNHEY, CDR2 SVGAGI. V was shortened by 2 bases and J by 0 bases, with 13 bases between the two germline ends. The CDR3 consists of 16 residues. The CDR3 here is CASSYDSDMTNYGYTF. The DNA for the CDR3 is TGTGCCAGCAGTTACGACTCCGATATGACTAACTATGGCTACACCTTC.

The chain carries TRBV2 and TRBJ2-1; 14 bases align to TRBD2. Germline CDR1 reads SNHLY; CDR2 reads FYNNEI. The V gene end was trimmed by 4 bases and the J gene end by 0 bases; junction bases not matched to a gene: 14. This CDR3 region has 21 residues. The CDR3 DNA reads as TGTGCCAGCAGTGCACTATTGACTAGCGGGAGGGTAATCAGCTCCTACAATGAGCAGTTCTTC. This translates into CASSALLTSGRVISSYNEQFF. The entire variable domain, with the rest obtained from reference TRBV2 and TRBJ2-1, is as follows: EPEVTQTPSHQVTQMGQEVILRCVPISNHLYFYWYRQILGQKVEFLVSFYNNEISEKSEIFDDQFSVERPDGSNFTLKIRSTKLEDSAMYFCASSALLTSGRVISSYNEQFFGPGTRLTVL.

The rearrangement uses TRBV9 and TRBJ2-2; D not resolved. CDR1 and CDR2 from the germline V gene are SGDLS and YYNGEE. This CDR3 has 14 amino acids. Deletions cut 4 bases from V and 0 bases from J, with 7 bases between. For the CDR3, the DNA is TGTGCCAGCAGCCCCCGGTCGAACACCGGGGAGCTGTTTTTT. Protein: CASSPRSNTGELFF.

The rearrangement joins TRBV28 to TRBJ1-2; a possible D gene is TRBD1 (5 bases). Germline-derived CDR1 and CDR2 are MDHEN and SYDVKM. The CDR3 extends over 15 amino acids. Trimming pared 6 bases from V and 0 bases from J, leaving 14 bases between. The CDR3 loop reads CASSPPIGANYGYTF. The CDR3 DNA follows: TGTGCCAGCAGCCCCCCCATAGGGGCTAACTATGGCTACACCTTC.

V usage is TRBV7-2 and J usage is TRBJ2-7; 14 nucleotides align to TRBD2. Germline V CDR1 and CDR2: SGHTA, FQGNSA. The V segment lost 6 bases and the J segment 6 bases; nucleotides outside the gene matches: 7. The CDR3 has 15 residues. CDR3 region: CASRTAGTSGSEQYF. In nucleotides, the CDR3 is TGTGCCAGCAGGACAGCCGGGACTAGCGGGAGCGAGCAGTACTTC.

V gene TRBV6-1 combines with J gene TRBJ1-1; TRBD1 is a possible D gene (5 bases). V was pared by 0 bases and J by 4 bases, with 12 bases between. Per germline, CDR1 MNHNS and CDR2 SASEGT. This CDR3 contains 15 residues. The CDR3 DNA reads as TGTGCCAGCAGTGAAGCGGGGCTAGGTAGCACTGAAGCTTTCTTT. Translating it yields CASSEAGLGSTEAFF.

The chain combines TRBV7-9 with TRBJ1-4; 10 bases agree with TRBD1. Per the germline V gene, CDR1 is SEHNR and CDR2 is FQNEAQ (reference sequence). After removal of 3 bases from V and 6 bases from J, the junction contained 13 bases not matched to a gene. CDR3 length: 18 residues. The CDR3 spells CASSFPGQGLIGHEKLFF. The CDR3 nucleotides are TGTGCCAGCAGCTTTCCGGGACAGGGGTTAATCGGGCATGAAAAACTGTTTTTT.

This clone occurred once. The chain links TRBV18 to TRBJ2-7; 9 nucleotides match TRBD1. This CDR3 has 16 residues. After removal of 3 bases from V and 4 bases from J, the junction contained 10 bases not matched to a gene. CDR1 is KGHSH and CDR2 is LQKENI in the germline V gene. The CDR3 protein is CASSPQPGQGSYEQYF. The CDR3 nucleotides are TGTGCCAGCTCACCCCAACCGGGACAGGGCTCATACGAGCAGTACTTC.

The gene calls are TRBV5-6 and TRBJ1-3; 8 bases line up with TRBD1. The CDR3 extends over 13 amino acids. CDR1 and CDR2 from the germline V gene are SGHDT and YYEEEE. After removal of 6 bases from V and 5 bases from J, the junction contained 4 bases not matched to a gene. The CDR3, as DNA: TGTGCCAGCACAAGGACAGGGAGAAACACCATATATTTT. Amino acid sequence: CASTRTGRNTIYF.

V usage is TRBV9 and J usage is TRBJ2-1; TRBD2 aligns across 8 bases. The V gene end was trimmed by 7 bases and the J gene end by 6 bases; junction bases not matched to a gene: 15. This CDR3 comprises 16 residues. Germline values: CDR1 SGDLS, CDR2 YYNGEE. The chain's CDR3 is CASSEISGRTVNEQFF. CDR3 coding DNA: TGTGCCAGCTCGGAGATAAGCGGGAGAACTGTCAATGAGCAGTTCTTC.

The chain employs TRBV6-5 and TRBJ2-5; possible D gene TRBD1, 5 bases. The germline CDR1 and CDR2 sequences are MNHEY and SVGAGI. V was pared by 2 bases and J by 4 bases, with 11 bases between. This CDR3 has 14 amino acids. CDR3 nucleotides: TGTGCCAGCAGTTACGGCAGGGTTCGAGAGACCCAGTACTTC. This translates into CASSYGRVRETQYF.

In DNA form, the CDR3 reads TGTGCCAGCAGGACACTAGCGATCCGGCGGAGCTCCTACGAGCAGTACTTC. It translates to CASRTLAIRRSSYEQYF. This rearrangement joins TRBV2 to TRBJ2-7; TRBD2 agrees at 7 bases. Germline V gene data show CDR1 as SNHLY and CDR2 as FYNNEI. V lost 6 bases to trimming and J lost 0 bases; unmatched junction nucleotides: 14. The CDR3 length is 17 residues.

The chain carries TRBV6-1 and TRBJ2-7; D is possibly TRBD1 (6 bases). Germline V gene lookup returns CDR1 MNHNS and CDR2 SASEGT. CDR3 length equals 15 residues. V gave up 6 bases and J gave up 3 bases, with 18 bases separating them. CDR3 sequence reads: CASRSYTGKSYEQYF. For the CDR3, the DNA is TGTGCCAGCAGATCTTATACAGGGAAGAGCTACGAGCAGTACTTC.

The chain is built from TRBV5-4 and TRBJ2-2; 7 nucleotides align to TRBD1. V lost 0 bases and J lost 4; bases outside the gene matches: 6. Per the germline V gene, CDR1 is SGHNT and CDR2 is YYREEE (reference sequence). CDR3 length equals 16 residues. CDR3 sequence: CASSLAGSGGTGELFF. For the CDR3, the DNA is TGTGCCAGCAGCTTGGCCGGGTCAGGGGGCACCGGGGAGCTGTTTTTT. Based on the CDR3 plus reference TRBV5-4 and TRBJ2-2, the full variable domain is ETGVTQSPTHLIKTRGQQVTLRCSSQSGHNTVSWYQQALGQGPQFIFQYYREEENGRGNFPPRFSGLQFPNYSSELNVNALELDDSALYLCASSLAGSGGTGELFFGEGSRLTVL.

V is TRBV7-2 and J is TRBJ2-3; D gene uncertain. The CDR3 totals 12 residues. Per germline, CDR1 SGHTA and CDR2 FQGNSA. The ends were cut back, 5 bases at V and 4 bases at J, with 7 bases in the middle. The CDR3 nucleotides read TGTGCCAGCAGCATAGACTCAGATACGCAGTATTTT. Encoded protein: CASSIDSDTQYF.

DNA of the CDR3: TGTGCCAGCAGCCCTACAGGCTTCGATAATAACTATGGCTACACCTTC. It codes for CASSPTGFDNNYGYTF. The chain joins TRBV28 to TRBJ1-2; tentatively, D is TRBD1 (5 bases). The CDR3 sequence is 16 residues long. CDR1 is MDHEN, CDR2 SYDVKM, per germline. Deletions cut 6 bases from V and 1 base from J, with 18 bases between.

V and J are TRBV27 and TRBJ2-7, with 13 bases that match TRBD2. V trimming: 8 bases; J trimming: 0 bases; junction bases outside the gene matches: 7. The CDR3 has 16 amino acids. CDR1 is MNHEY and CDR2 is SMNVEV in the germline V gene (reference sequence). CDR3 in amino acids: CASGRLAGGYSYEQYF. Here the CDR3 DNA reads TGTGCCAGCGGCCGACTAGCGGGAGGTTACTCCTACGAGCAGTACTTC.

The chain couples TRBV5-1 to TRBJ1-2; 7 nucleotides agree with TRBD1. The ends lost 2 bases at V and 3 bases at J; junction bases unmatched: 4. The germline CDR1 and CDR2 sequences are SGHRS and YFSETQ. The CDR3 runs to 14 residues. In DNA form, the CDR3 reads TGCGCCAGCAGCTTATCCGGGACAGACTATGGCTACACCTTC. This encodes CASSLSGTDYGYTF.

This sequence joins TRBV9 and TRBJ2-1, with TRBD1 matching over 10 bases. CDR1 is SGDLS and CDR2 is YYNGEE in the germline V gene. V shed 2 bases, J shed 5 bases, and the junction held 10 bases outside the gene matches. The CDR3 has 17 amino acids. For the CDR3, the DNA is TGTGCCAGCAGCGTGCACTCCGGGACAGGGGACGACAATGAGCAGTTCTTC. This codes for CASSVHSGTGDDNEQFF.

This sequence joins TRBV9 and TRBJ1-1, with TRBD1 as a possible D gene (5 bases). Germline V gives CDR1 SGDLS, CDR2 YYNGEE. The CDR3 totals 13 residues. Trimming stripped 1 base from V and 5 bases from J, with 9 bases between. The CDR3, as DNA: TGTGCCAGCAGCGTACGGGGGGGGACTGAAGCTTTCTTT. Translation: CASSVRGGTEAFF.

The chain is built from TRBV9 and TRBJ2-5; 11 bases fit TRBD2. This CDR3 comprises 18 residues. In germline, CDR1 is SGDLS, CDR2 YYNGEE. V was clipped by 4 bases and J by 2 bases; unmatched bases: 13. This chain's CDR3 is CASSSFPSSGRSQETQYF. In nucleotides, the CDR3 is TGTGCCAGCAGCTCCTTTCCTTCTAGCGGGAGGTCACAAGAGACCCAGTACTTC.

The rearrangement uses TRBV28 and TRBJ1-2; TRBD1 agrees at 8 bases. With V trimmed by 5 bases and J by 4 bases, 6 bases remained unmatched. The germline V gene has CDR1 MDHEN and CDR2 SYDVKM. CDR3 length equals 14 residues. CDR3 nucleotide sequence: TGTGCCAGCAGTCCGGCAGGGACAGGCTATGGCTACACCTTC. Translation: CASSPAGTGYGYTF.